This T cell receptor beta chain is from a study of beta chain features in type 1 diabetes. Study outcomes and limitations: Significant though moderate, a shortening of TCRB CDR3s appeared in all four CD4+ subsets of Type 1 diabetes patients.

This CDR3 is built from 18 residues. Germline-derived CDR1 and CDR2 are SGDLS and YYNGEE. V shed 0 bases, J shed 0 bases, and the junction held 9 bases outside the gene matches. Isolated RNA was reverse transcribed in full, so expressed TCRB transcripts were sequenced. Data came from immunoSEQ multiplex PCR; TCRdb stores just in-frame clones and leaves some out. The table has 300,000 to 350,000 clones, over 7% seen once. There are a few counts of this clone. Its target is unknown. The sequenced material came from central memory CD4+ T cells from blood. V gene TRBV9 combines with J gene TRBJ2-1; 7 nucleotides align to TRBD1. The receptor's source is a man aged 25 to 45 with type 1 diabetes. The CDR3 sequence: CASSVAPLGTASYNEQFF. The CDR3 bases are TGTGCCAGCAGCGTAGCCCCCCTTGGGACAGCCTCCTACAATGAGCAGTTCTTC. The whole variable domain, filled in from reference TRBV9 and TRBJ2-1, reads DSGVTQTPKHLITATGQRVTLRCSPRSGDLSVYWYQQSLDQGLQFLIQYYNGEERAKGNILERFSAQQFPDLHSELNLSSLELGDSALYFCASSVAPLGTASYNEQFFGPGTRLTVL.